Described below is a single T cell receptor (beta chain) sequence and its context. Its cognate antigen is unknown. The data were taken from a study of cytomegalovirus exposure and HLA in healthy donors. Study-wide results and limits: Per a later analysis, HLA-associated TCR beta chains showed more clonal expansion than other, equally common TCR beta chains. In a later analysis, most CMV-associated TCR beta chains appeared HLA-restricted.

CDR3 length: 13 residues. Germline V gives CDR1 LNHDA, CDR2 SQIVND (reference sequence). V lost 6 bases and J 2 bases, leaving 9 bases between the germline ends. PCR was performed using 60 Vbeta and 13 Jbeta primers. Some clones are missing from TCRdb's copy, which holds only in-frame ones; the method was immunoSEQ multiplex PCR. The specimen's table records about 88,000 clones. The genes are TRBV19 and TRBJ2-3; no clear D. What was sequenced was PBMCs. The sequence derives from a girl between 5 and 17 years old in good health and CMV-seropositive. CDR3 in DNA: TGTGCCAGTAGCATTCAGTACACAGATACGCAGTATTTT. This gives the protein CASSIQYTDTQYF.